The 3 T cell receptor beta chains presented below share a single source sample, sequenced in a study of shared clonotypes between healthy human individuals. The repertoire was sequenced with immunoSEQ multiplex PCR; TCRdb's copy has only in-frame clones and lacks some. The sample consists of millions of clones, about 95% of them appearing once. Positively selected for CCR7, the CD45RO-negative cells used as naive CD8 cells excluded terminally differentiated effector memory CD45RA+ cells. Sequenced: naive CD8+ T cells sorted from blood. The receptors originated from a man aged 18 to 30 in good health.

This sequence joins TRBV29-1 and TRBJ1-2; 9 bases are a match to TRBD1. This CDR3 spans 13 amino acids. V gave up 7 bases and J gave up 3 bases; unmatched junction bases: 6. Germline values: CDR1 SQVTM, CDR2 ANQGSEA. CDR3 DNA: TGCAGCGCTACAGGGGGCAGAGACTATGGCTACACCTTC. It codes for CSATGGRDYGYTF.

This clone was seen once. In DNA, the CDR3 is TGTGCCAGCAGCTTAGGGGGACAGGACGAGCAGTACTTC. It encodes CASSLGGQDEQYF. The V call is TRBV7-9, the J call TRBJ2-7, with TRBD1 matching over 8 bases. The trim removed 1 base at V and 5 bases at J, leaving 1 base unmatched. The CDR3 consists of 13 residues. Germline V gene data show CDR1 as SEHNR and CDR2 as FQNEAQ (reference sequence).

V is TRBV30 and J is TRBJ1-6; tentative D call: TRBD1 (6 bases). The CDR3 extends over 17 amino acids. Germline CDR1 GTSNPN, CDR2 SVGIG (reference sequence). V lost 1 base, J lost 9 bases, and 22 bases lay in between. CDR3 sequence reads: CAWSAGGGPLSGSPLHF. CDR3 coding DNA: TGTGCCTGGAGTGCCGGGGGGGGGCCCCTTTCGGGTTCACCCCTCCACTTT.